The 14 T cell receptor beta chains reported below all come from one sample, sequenced in a study of T cells after yellow fever vaccination. TCRdb passed the 5' RACE reads through MiXCR, listing each CDR3 protein once. This sample has about 210,000 distinct CDR3 sequences, with approximately 3.2% found just once. Sequencing used CD4+ T cells sorted from PBMCs, obtained 10 days after the yellow fever booster vaccination. The receptors were gathered from a man younger than 35 who received the YFV17D yellow fever vaccine.

CDR3 in amino acids: CASSLFGGYEQYF. The CDR3 nucleotides are TGCGCCAGCAGCTTGTTTGGCGGCTACGAGCAGTACTTC. The rearrangement joins TRBV5-1 to TRBJ2-7; unclear D gene. The CDR3 is 13 amino acids. The germline V gene encodes CDR1 SGHRS and CDR2 YFSETQ. V dropped 1 base and J dropped 3 bases, with 8 bases sitting between them.

There are many counts of this clonotype. This chain links TRBV18 with TRBJ1-2, with D possibly matching TRBD1 (5 bases). The CDR3 loop spans 15 amino acids. V dropped 1 base and J dropped 0 bases, with 9 bases sitting between them. Germline values: CDR1 KGHSH, CDR2 LQKENI. CDR3 sequence (DNA): TGTGCCAGCTCACCACGGGGCGGAACTAACTATGGCTACACCTTC. It translates to CASSPRGGTNYGYTF.

This chain links TRBV7-2 with TRBJ2-6; TRBD2 is a possible D gene (6 bases). Trimming cost V 2 bases and J 3 bases, with 11 bases left between them. Germline V gives CDR1 SGHTA, CDR2 FQGNSA. The CDR3 has 16 residues. The DNA for the CDR3 is TGTGCCAGCAGCTTAAACGGGGGTGGTGGGGCCAACGTCCTGACTTTC. Translated, it gives CASSLNGGGGANVLTF.

The sample holds a few counts of this clonotype. V usage is TRBV19 and J usage is TRBJ1-5, with TRBD1 matching 9 bases. This CDR3 region has 14 residues. Trimming took 5 bases from V and 7 from J; bases not matched to a gene: 6. Germline V gene lookup returns CDR1 LNHDA and CDR2 SQIVND (reference sequence). The CDR3 region is CASSAQGARQPQHF. CDR3 DNA sequence: TGTGCCAGTAGTGCACAGGGGGCCCGGCAGCCCCAGCATTTT.

This clonotype was found many times. This chain connects TRBV12-3 or TRBV12-4 to TRBJ2-1; the D is unclear. The CDR3 runs 13 residues. Trimming shortened V by 2 bases and J by 9 bases, and 11 bases separated the two germline ends. The CDR3 DNA sequence: TGTGCCAGCAGTTTACTCCGGCTTAGTGAGCAGTTCTTC. Amino acid sequence: CASSLLRLSEQFF.

The chain links TRBV12-3 or TRBV12-4 to TRBJ2-1, with 9 bases fitting TRBD1. There are 16 residues in the CDR3. The junction had 9 bases not matched to a gene; V was cut back by 5 bases and J by 4 bases. The CDR3, as DNA: TGTGCCAGCAGTCCCCCCGGGACAGGGAGATACAATGAGCAGTTCTTC. Amino acid sequence: CASSPPGTGRYNEQFF.

This clonotype appeared many times. The chain carries TRBV15 and TRBJ1-1; D is unclear. This CDR3 spans 14 amino acids. CDR1 LNHNV and CDR2 YYDKDF come from the germline V gene (reference sequence). The V and J ends lost 0 bases and 7 bases respectively, with 12 bases between them. CDR3 in amino acids: CATSRDPQGSEAFF. CDR3 sequence (DNA): TGTGCCACCAGCAGAGATCCCCAAGGCAGTGAAGCTTTCTTT.

V is TRBV6-2 or TRBV6-3 and J is TRBJ1-2, with a possible D match to TRBD1 (5 bases). The CDR3 is made up of 14 amino acids. The V gene lost 7 bases and the J gene lost 0 bases, with 12 bases spanning the gap. CDR1 and CDR2 (germline): MNHEY, SVGEGT. CDR3 loop: CASTRDGANYGYTF. CDR3 DNA: TGTGCCAGCACTCGGGACGGCGCTAACTATGGCTACACCTTC.

This clonotype was observed many times. This rearrangement joins TRBV18 to TRBJ1-1; TRBD1 aligns across 12 bases. V shed 5 bases, J shed 4 bases, and the junction held 2 bases outside the gene matches. The CDR3 sequence is 14 residues long. Germline values: CDR1 KGHSH, CDR2 LQKENI. The CDR3 nucleotides read TGTGCCAGCTCAAGGGACAGGGGGCTCACTGAAGCTTTCTTT. This sequence encodes CASSRDRGLTEAFF.

This clonotype was seen ten or more times. The chain has TRBV7-2 and TRBJ1-2; TRBD1 aligns across 7 bases. Germline lookup yields CDR1 SGHTA and CDR2 FQGNSA. With 3 bases clipped from V and 4 bases from J, the junction kept 2 bases outside the gene matches. This CDR3 region has 13 residues. The CDR3 is CASSFGQAYGYTF. The DNA of the CDR3 is TGTGCCAGCAGCTTCGGACAGGCCTATGGCTACACCTTC. Combining the CDR3 with reference TRBV7-2 and TRBJ1-2 gives the whole variable domain GAGVSQSPSNKVTEKGKDVELRCDPISGHTALYWYRQSLGQGLEFLIYFQGNSAPDKSGLPSDRFSAERTGGSVSTLTIQRTQQEDSAVYLCASSFGQAYGYTFGSGTRLTVV.

Ten or more counts support this clonotype. This chain links TRBV7-3 with TRBJ2-5; tentative D call: TRBD1 (5 bases). The CDR3 is made up of 13 amino acids. The V and J ends lost 5 bases and 1 base respectively, with 8 bases between them. Per the germline V gene, CDR1 is SGHTA and CDR2 is FQGTGA. The CDR3 is CASSAQGQETQYF. DNA for the CDR3: TGTGCCAGCAGCGCGCAGGGCCAAGAGACCCAGTACTTC.

The table lists this clonotype with many counts. The chain combines TRBV7-2 with TRBJ2-1, with D perhaps matching TRBD1 or TRBD2 (5 bases each). The CDR3 sequence is 17 residues long. V dropped 4 bases and J dropped 2 bases, with 18 bases sitting between them. Looked up from germline, CDR1 is SGHTA and CDR2 is FQGNSA. DNA of the CDR3: TGTGCCAGCAGCTCCCTGGGGGTCGGGGTAGCCTACAATGAGCAGTTCTTC. It codes for CASSSLGVGVAYNEQFF. The whole variable domain, remainder taken from reference TRBV7-2 and TRBJ2-1, is GAGVSQSPSNKVTEKGKDVELRCDPISGHTALYWYRQSLGQGLEFLIYFQGNSAPDKSGLPSDRFSAERTGGSVSTLTIQRTQQEDSAVYLCASSSLGVGVAYNEQFFGPGTRLTVL.

This chain uses TRBV18 with TRBJ1-2; D not resolved. Germline V gene data show CDR1 as KGHSH and CDR2 as LQKENI. The V end lost 8 bases, the J end lost 3 bases, and 19 bases lay between the germline ends. CDR3 length: 15 residues. DNA for the CDR3: TGTGCCAGCGGAGCAGGAGAAGCTCAATACTATGGCTACACCTTC. This encodes CASGAGEAQYYGYTF.

This clonotype was detected many times. CDR3 sequence (DNA): TGCGCCAGCAGCCCGGGACAGGGCCCTATGAACACTGAAGCTTTCTTT. Encoded protein: CASSPGQGPMNTEAFF. The V gene is TRBV4-1, the J gene TRBJ1-1; 9 positions agree with TRBD1. This CDR3 region has 16 residues. From germline, CDR1 is MGHRA and CDR2 YSYEKL. With V trimmed by 4 bases and J by 0 bases, 6 bases remained unmatched.